Presented here are 5 T cell receptor beta chains from one specimen sequenced in a study of human T cells and chemical hapten exposure. TCRdb re-derived calls from the RACE reads in MiXCR, one entry per CDR3 protein. The table includes about 82,000 distinct CDR3 sequences, approximately 12% detected once. Time point defined: patch test 3, about 24 weeks after DPC sensitization. Treatment here: therapeutic diphenylcyclopropenone sensitization with weekly scalp DPC. This sample comprised whole blood, obtained in connection with sensitization to the hapten diphenylcyclopropenone (DPC). These receptors all come from a woman in her fifties or sixties with alopecia areata. Some clones in this sample may be carry-over from other donors' samples.

This clonotype came up a few times. CDR3: CASSQEWGSGSGSGELFF. The DNA for the CDR3 is TGTGCCAGCAGCCAAGAGTGGGGAAGTGGGAGCGGTTCCGGGGAGCTGTTTTTT. The gene calls are TRBV4-2 and TRBJ2-2; D may be TRBD2 (5 bases). This CDR3 is built from 18 residues. V was shortened by 0 bases and J by 6 bases, with 20 bases between the two germline ends. Germline V lookup: CDR1 LGHNA, CDR2 YNFKEQ.

This clonotype came up many times. The chain is built from TRBV7-9 and TRBJ1-2, with D hard to call. The CDR3 runs 13 residues. CDR1 is SEHNR, CDR2 FQNEAQ, per germline (reference sequence). V shed 1 base and J shed 0 bases, with 3 bases lying between them. The CDR3 here is CASSLGANYGYTF. The CDR3 DNA reads TGTGCCAGCAGCTTAGGGGCTAACTATGGCTACACCTTC.

The table lists this clonotype with a few counts. The rearrangement links TRBV29-1 to TRBJ2-1; TRBD2 agrees at 14 bases. CDR3 length equals 13 residues. Trimming took 6 bases from V and 9 from J; bases not matched to a gene: 4. Germline V gene data show CDR1 as SQVTM and CDR2 as ANQGSEA. CDR3 nucleotides: TGCAGCGTCTTCGGACTAGCGGGAGGTGAGCAGTTCTTC. It codes for CSVFGLAGGEQFF.

This clonotype has only a few counts. The chain uses TRBV3-1 and TRBJ1-1; D is undetermined. Germline values: CDR1 LGHDT, CDR2 YNNKEL (reference sequence). This CDR3 contains 13 residues. Trimming removed 1 base from V and 3 bases from J, with 6 bases in between. CDR3: CASSQGYDTEAFF. CDR3 DNA sequence: TGTGCCAGCAGCCAAGGGTATGACACTGAAGCTTTCTTT.

The gene calls are TRBV24-1 and TRBJ2-3; tentatively, D is TRBD1 (6 bases). The germline V and J ends were trimmed by 2 bases and 11 bases, with 16 bases remaining between them. Germline lookup yields CDR1 KGHDR and CDR2 SFDVKD. This CDR3 has 14 residues. The CDR3: CATSDSELLDRQYF. CDR3 DNA sequence: TGTGCCACCAGTGATTCGGAATTGCTGGACAGGCAGTATTTT.